The present TCR beta chain was sequenced within a study of CD8 T cells in ankylosing spondylitis. The study's findings and limits: Previously reported in reactive arthritis synovial fluid and blood were some of the motif variants. As reported, disease-linked clones showed significant enrichment in matched ankylosing spondylitis synovial fluid. The study identified a TCR beta motif of eight highly homologous variants that appeared characteristic of ankylosing spondylitis blood.

Via MiXCR, TCRdb re-called the 5' RACE reads, giving one row per CDR3 protein. Of hundreds of thousands of distinct CDR3 sequences listed, around 11% are singletons. The length of the CDR3 is 15 residues. V was cut by 6 bases and J by 3 bases, with 15 bases left in between. Germline V CDR1 and CDR2: SGHTA, FQGNSA. To note about this clonotype: Its specificity is unknown.

Material for sequencing was blood, either unsorted or a sorted T cell fraction (not recorded which). This chain connects TRBV7-2 to TRBJ2-1; D is ambiguous. This sequence was found in a male donor with ankylosing spondylitis. The DNA of the CDR3 is TGTGCCAGCAGGATTGGCGGCCCTATCTACAATGAGCAGTTCTTC. This encodes CASRIGGPIYNEQFF.